The clone carrying this TCR beta chain was detected ten times or more. Its specificity is unknown. The data originate from a study of post-analysis software for immune sequencing data. Across the study: Relapsing-remitting, secondary progressive and progressive-relapsing forms made up the multiple sclerosis disease courses. Notes on the study in general: TRBV5-6, TRBV5-1 and TRBV20-1 were among several TRBV segments more frequent in patients than controls. Controls had significantly higher normalized Chao1 diversity than multiple sclerosis patients. Strong co-clustering by F measure was seen for same-batch samples.

Unique molecular identifiers were present in the TCR beta cDNA libraries. With roughly 0.95 to 11 million T cells as the source, approximately 500,000 cDNA molecules resulted. TCRdb reprocessed the PCR reads via MiXCR and lists one record per CDR3 protein. The sample includes 500,000 to 600,000 distinct CDR3 sequences, around 44% of them seen just once. CDR3 length: 15 amino acids. Trimming cost V 4 bases and J 2 bases; bases outside gene matches: 3. The sequenced material came from blood. The V and J genes are TRBV12-3 or TRBV12-4 and TRBJ2-7; 12 nucleotides match TRBD2. The receptor was isolated from a girl aged 5-17 years with multiple sclerosis. The CDR3 DNA is TGTGCCAGCAGTTCCTCTAGCGGGAGGGCCTACGAGCAGTACTTC. This encodes CASSSSSGRAYEQYF.